This T cell receptor (beta chain) was documented in a study of T cell repertoires in cytomegalovirus infection. About the research overall: CMV epitopes that were recently identified and HLA-C-restricted were used alongside well-studied HLA-B-restricted ones. Both a matching HLA type and CMV infection were indicated by public TCR beta signatures. Overall study results and limits: Using cumulative public TCR beta family frequency, the authors identified those who carried CMV together with the relevant HLA. What dominated the ex vivo response were HLA-C-restricted CMV-specific TCR beta clonotypes.

In this sample, this clonotype turned up many times. Its cognate antigen is unknown. TCRdb ran MiXCR on the reads and lists one entry per CDR3 protein. The table includes 300,000 to 400,000 distinct CDR3 sequences, about 27% detected once. CDR1 is SGHTA and CDR2 is FQGNSA in the germline V gene. CDR3 length equals 13 residues. Deletions cut 1 base from V and 4 bases from J, with 7 bases between. The sample here was cultured PBMCs, taken from culture after CMV antigen stimulation. The sequence derives from a human donor in good health (CMV status not recorded). Some clones in this sample may be carry-over from other donors' samples. The rearrangement uses TRBV7-2 and TRBJ2-5, with D perhaps matching TRBD1 (5 bases). For the CDR3, the DNA is TGTGCCAGCAGCTTAGAGGGGCCAGAGACCCAGTACTTC. As protein: CASSLEGPETQYF. The full variable domain, with the rest looked up from reference TRBV7-2 and TRBJ2-5, is GAGVSQSPSNKVTEKGKDVELRCDPISGHTALYWYRQSLGQGLEFLIYFQGNSAPDKSGLPSDRFSAERTGGSVSTLTIQRTQQEDSAVYLCASSLEGPETQYFGPGTRLLVL.